This T cell receptor beta chain was sequenced in a study of cytomegalovirus exposure and HLA in healthy donors. V was pared by 1 base and J by 4 bases, with 3 bases of the junction left unmatched. Germline assignment: CDR1 SGHDN and CDR2 FVKESK. This CDR3 region has 15 residues. The PCR ran on 60 Vbeta and 13 Jbeta primers. TCRdb keeps only in-frame clones here, not all; method: immunoSEQ multiplex PCR. The sample includes 70,000 to 75,000 clones. The sample comprised PBMCs. The TCR comes from a female donor in good health and CMV-seropositive. The chain links TRBV14 to TRBJ1-2; TRBD1 matches at 10 bases. For the CDR3, the DNA is TGTGCCAGCAGCCAAGGTGGGACAGGGGCCTATGGCTACACCTTC. Translated, it gives CASSQGGTGAYGYTF.